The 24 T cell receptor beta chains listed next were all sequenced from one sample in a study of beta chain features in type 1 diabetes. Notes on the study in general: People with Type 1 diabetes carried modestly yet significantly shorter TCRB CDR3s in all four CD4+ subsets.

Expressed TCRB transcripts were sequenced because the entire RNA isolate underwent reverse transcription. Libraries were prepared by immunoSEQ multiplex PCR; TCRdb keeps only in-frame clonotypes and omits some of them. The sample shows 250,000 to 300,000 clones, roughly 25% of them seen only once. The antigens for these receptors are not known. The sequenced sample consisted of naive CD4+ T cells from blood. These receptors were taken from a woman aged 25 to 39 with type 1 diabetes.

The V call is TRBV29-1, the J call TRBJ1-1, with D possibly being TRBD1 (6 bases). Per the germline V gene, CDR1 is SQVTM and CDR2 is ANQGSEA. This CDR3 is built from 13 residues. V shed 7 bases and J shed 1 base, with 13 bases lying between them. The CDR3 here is CSGGGLRNTEAFF. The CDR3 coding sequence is TGCAGCGGGGGGGGGCTAAGGAACACTGAAGCTTTCTTT.

The CDR3 loop reads CASSLAGETQYF. CDR3 nucleotide sequence: TGTGCCAGCAGCTTAGCTGGCGAGACCCAGTACTTC. This chain joins TRBV7-8 and TRBJ2-5; D ambiguous. The CDR3 is 12 amino acids. CDR1 is SGHVS and CDR2 is FQNEAQ in the germline V gene. V lost 0 bases to trimming and J lost 5 bases, with 4 bases between them.

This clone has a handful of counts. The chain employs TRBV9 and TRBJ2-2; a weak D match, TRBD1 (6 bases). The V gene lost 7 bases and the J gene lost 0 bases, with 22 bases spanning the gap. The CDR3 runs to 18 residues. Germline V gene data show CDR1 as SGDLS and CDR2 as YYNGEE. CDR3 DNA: TGTGCCAGCGCCCATCCCACACAGGGCCCAACGAACACCGGGGAGCTGTTTTTT. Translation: CASAHPTQGPTNTGELFF. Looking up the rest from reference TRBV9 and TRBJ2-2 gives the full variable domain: DSGVTQTPKHLITATGQRVTLRCSPRSGDLSVYWYQQSLDQGLQFLIQYYNGEERAKGNILERFSAQQFPDLHSELNLSSLELGDSALYFCASAHPTQGPTNTGELFFGEGSRLTVL.

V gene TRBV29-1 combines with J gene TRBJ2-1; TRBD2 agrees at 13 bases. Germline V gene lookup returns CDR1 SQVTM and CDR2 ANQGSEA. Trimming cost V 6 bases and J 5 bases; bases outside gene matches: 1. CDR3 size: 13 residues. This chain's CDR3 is CSVTSGRHNEQFF. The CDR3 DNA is TGCAGCGTGACTAGCGGGAGGCACAATGAGCAGTTCTTC.

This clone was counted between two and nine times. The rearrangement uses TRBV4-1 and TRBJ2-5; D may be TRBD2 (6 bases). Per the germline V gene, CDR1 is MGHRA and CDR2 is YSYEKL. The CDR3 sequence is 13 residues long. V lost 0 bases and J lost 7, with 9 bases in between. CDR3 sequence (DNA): TGCGCCAGCAGCCAAGACCCGCGGGGGACCCAGTACTTC. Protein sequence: CASSQDPRGTQYF.

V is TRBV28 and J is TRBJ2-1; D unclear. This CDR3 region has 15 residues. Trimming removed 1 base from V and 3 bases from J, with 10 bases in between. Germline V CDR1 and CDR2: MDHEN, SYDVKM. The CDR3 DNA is TGTGCCAGCAGTTTATCTCTGGAGTTCTACAATGAGCAGTTCTTC. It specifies CASSLSLEFYNEQFF.

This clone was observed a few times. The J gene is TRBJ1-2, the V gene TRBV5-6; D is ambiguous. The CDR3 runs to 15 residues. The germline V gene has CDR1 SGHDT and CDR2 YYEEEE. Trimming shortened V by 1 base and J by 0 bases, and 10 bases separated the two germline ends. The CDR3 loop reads CASSLLGRTNYGYTF. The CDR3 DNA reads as TGTGCCAGCAGCTTGCTGGGGAGGACTAACTATGGCTACACCTTC.

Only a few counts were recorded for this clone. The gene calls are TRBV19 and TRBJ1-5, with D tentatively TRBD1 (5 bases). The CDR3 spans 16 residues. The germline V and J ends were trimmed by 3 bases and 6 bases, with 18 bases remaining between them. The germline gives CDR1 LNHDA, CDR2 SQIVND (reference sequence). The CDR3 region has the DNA TGTGCCAGTAGTATTTTCGCCGTCGGGGGTCGTCAGCCCCAGCATTTT. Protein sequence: CASSIFAVGGRQPQHF.

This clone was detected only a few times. The CDR3 loop reads CASSRSNQPQHF. As DNA, the CDR3 is TGTGCCAGCAGCAGGTCGAATCAGCCCCAGCATTTT. J is TRBJ1-5 and V is TRBV2; D is unclear. The CDR3 runs 12 residues. The ends were cut back, 6 bases at V and 4 bases at J, with 7 bases in the middle. Germline assignment: CDR1 SNHLY and CDR2 FYNNEI.

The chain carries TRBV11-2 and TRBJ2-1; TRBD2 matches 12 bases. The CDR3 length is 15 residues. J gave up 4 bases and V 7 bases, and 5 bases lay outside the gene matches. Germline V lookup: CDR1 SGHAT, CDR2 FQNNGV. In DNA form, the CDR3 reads TGTGCCAGCACCTACGGGACTAGCGGGTACAATGAGCAGTTCTTC. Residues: CASTYGTSGYNEQFF.

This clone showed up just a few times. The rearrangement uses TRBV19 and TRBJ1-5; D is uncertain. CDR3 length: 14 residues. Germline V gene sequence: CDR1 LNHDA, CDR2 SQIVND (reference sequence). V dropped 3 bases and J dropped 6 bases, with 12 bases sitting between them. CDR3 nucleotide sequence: TGTGCCAGTAGTATGATGAGGTCCGTTCAGCCCCAGCATTTT. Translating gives CASSMMRSVQPQHF.

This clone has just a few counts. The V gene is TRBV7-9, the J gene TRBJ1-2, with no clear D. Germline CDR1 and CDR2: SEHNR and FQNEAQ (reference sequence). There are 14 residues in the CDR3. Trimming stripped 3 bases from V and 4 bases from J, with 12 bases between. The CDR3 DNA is TGTGCCAGCAGCTTCTCACAGACGACCTATGGCTACACCTTC. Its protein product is CASSFSQTTYGYTF.

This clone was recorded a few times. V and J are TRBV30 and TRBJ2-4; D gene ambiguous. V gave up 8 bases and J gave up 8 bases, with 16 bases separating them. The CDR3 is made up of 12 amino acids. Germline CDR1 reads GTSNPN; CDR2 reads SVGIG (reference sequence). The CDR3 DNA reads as TGTGCCACACTAAGTGATCCGGACATTCAGTACTTC. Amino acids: CATLSDPDIQYF.

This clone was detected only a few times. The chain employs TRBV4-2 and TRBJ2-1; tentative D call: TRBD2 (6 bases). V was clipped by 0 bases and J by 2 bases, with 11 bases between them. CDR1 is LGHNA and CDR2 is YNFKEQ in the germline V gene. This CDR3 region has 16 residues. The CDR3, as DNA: TGTGCCAGCAGCCAAGATGAGGCTAGCGCCTACAATGAGCAGTTCTTC. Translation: CASSQDEASAYNEQFF.

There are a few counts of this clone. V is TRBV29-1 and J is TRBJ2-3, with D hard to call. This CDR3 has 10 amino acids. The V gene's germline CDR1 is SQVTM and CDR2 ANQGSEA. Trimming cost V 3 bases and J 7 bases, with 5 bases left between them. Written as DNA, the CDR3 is TGCAGCGTTGATTCCAATACGCAGTATTTT. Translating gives CSVDSNTQYF.

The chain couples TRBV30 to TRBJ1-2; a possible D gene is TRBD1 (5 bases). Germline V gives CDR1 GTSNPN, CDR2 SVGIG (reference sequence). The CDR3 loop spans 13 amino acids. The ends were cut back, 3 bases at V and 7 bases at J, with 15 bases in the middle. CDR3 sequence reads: CAWSVQDRRGYTF. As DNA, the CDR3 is TGTGCCTGGAGCGTACAGGACCGCCGTGGCTACACCTTC.

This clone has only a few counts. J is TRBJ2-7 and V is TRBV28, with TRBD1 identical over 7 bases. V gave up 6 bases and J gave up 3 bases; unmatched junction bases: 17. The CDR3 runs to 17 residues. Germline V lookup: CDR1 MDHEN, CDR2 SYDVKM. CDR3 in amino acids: CASRPPGRGIGGYEQYF. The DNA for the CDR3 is TGTGCCAGCAGGCCCCCGGGCAGGGGGATAGGGGGCTACGAGCAGTACTTC. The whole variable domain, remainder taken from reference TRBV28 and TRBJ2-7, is DVKVTQSSRYLVKRTGEKVFLECVQDMDHENMFWYRQDPGLGLRLIYFSYDVKMKEKGDIPEGYSVSREKKERFSLILESASTNQTSMYLCASRPPGRGIGGYEQYFGPGTRLTVT.

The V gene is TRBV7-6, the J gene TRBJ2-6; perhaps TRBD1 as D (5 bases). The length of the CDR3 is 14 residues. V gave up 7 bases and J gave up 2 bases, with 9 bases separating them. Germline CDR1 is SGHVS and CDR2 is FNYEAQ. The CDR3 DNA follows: TGTGCCAGCATGCAGGGAACTGGGGCCAACGTCCTGACTTTC. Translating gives CASMQGTGANVLTF.

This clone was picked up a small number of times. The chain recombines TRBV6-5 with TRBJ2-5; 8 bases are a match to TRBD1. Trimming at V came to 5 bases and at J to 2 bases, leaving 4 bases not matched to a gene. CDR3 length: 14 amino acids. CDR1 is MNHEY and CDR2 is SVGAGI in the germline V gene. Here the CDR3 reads CASSRQGLQETQYF. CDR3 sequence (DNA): TGTGCCAGCAGTCGACAGGGGCTTCAAGAGACCCAGTACTTC.

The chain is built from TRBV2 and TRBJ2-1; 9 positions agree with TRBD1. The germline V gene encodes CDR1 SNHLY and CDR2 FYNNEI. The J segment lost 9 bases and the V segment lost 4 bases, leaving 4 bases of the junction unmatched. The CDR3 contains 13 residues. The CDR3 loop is CASSATGGGEQFF. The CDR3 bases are TGTGCCAGCAGTGCTACAGGGGGCGGTGAGCAGTTCTTC.

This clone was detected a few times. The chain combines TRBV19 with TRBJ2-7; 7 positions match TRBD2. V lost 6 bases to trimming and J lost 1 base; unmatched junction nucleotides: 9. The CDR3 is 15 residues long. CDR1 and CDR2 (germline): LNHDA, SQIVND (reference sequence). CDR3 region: CASSQTREGSYEQYF. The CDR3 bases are TGTGCCAGTAGCCAAACTAGGGAGGGTTCCTACGAGCAGTACTTC.

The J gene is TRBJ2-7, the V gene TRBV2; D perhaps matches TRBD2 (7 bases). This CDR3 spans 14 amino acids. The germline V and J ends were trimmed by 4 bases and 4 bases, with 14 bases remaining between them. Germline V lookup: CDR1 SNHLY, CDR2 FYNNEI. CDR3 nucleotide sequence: TGTGCCAGCAGTGCAGCGCGGGGGACATACGAGCAGTACTTC. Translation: CASSAARGTYEQYF.

The CDR3 loop is CSVERGLGDTEAFF. The DNA of the CDR3 is TGCAGCGTTGAAAGGGGGTTGGGGGACACTGAAGCTTTCTTT. This rearrangement joins TRBV29-1 to TRBJ1-1; tentatively, D is TRBD1 (6 bases). Germline values: CDR1 SQVTM, CDR2 ANQGSEA. This CDR3 has 14 residues. Trimming took off 2 bases at V and 3 bases at J, with 13 bases between the two ends.

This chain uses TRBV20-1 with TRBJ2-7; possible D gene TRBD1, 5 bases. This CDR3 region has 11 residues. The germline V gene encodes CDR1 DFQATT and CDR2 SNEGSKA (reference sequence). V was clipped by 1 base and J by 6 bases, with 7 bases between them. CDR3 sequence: CSARGQGEQYF. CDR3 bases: TGCAGTGCTAGAGGGCAGGGCGAGCAGTACTTC.